Included here is one T cell receptor beta chain sequence, with context. The data are from a study of blood T cells in healthy people across ages. The J segment lost 7 bases and the V segment lost 6 bases, leaving 9 bases of the junction unmatched. CDR1 ENHRY and CDR2 SYGVKD come from the germline V gene. The CDR3 length is 15 residues. The second PCR ran about 7 to 12 cycles with a sample-barcoded 5' primer and J-beta primers. Every cDNA molecule bore a tag from a template-switch adaptor containing 12 random nucleotides. TCRdb itself ran the 5' RACE reads through MiXCR, one entry per CDR3 protein. The sample records approximately 1.5 million distinct CDR3 sequences, around 35% being singletons.

This receptor was taken from a woman in her twenties or thirties in good health. The gene calls are TRBV10-3 and TRBJ2-1; 10 positions match TRBD2. The sequencing sample was made of blood. For the CDR3, the DNA is TGTGCCATCAGCCTCGTAGCGGGGGGAGAGAATGAGCAGTTCTTC. This codes for CAISLVAGGENEQFF.